The present entry profiles one T cell receptor (beta chain) with its context. Antigen: not known. CDR1 is ENHRY, CDR2 SYGVKD, per germline. V gave up 4 bases and J gave up 6 bases; unmatched junction bases: 4. This CDR3 is built from 13 residues. The sample belongs to a study of cytomegalovirus exposure and HLA in healthy donors. Overall study findings and caveats: Researchers catalogued roughly 170 TCR beta chains as cytomegalovirus-associated. Within the 120 or so validation repertoires, first-cohort TCR clusters tended to co-occur, according to a later analysis.

This table comes from immunoSEQ multiplex PCR, and its TCRdb copy is limited to in-frame clones, with some not included. This sample has about 110,000 clones, with approximately 96% found just once. Separate from the approximately 720-subject first cohort, the 120-subject validation cohort was the one that the donors belonged to. The sequence was collected from a woman between 18 and 29 years old in good health and CMV-seronegative. This sequence joins TRBV10-3 and TRBJ1-2, with TRBD1 matching 8 bases. Sequences were obtained from PBMCs. As DNA, the CDR3 is TGTGCCATCAGTGTACAGGGGGGAAATGGCTACACCTTC. This codes for CAISVQGGNGYTF.